What follows is one T cell receptor (beta chain) and its context. There are a few counts of this clonotype. It lacks a known antigen. Per-nucleotide qualities are absent, and no much larger clonotype sits a single base away. The CDR3 runs 13 residues from the cysteine to the phenylalanine. The entry retains the CDR3 DNA only, 39 bases that are in frame from base 1. Between the V and J ends, shortened by 7 bases and 1 base respectively, the junction contains 14 bases. The germline V gene (reference sequence) supplies CDR1 GTSNPN and CDR2 SVGIG. The sample originates from a study of healthy donors' naive CD4 and CD8 T cells (dated by TCRdb to between 2014 and 2016). Turning to the overall study: Donors were selected to cover three age groups (20-25, 40-50 and 60-70 years, five or six each), with a mean age of roughly 43, and half of the donors were female. For TCR alpha, a new primer set was designed to cover all functional IMGT alpha gene variants, and the remainder of the protocol was kept the same as the beta-chain workflow. Rearranged TCR alpha and beta chains from naive CD4+ and CD8+ T cells were sequenced in the study to test how TCR variation relates to lineage commitment. Peripheral blood mononuclear cells were collected from 18 healthy, unrelated individuals. Donors were HLA-typed by sequencing at HLA-A, -B, -C, -DRB1, -DQB1 and -DPB1 using the SBTexcellerator protocol, an ABI3130xl analyzer and SBTengine software. What the work shows at the level of the full study, not this receptor alone: Taken together, V genes, J genes and CDR3 charge appeared to account for around 13% of the variance in CD4/CD8 propensity, mostly acting in an additive way. In both chains, CD4+ lineage was associated with a positively charged CDR3, and CD8+ lineage was associated with a negatively charged CDR3. Reportedly, most V and J gene segments showed bias between naive CD4+ and CD8+ cells, and this bias held consistently across donors regardless of HLA genotype. The study did not directly address whether homeostatic proliferation of naive T cells might have biased the repertoire. Alpha and beta chains were sequenced in bulk and could not be paired, so combined chain effects were not evaluated.

The data were produced on a 454 GS FLX Titanium. A previously published linear amplification protocol was used to build TCR libraries from roughly 0.5 ug of total RNA. Sequencing was performed on the Roche/454 Genome Sequencer with Titanium chemistry. For the original study's pipeline: 75,000 to 85,000 rearranged TCR alpha transcripts were sequenced from 5 or 6 of the healthy donors. Duplicate transcripts were dropped, and unique TCR clonotypes were identified by the CDR3 junction according to IMGT nomenclature. In R 2.13.0, logistic regression modeled CD4 versus CD8 status on V and J genes, adjusting for donor effects, with Bonferroni correction for multiple testing. TCRdb passed the public sequencing reads through fastp at Q25 and MiXCR, retaining productive beta sequences. Every CDR3 protein is listed once, alongside the most common genes and DNA of its rows. V and J calls and clone size were set by TCRdb, not the authors. For this sample the table gives about 200,000 distinct CDR3 sequences, of which 65% to 75% were detected only once. More than 2% of the sample is in the top ten clones.

Cells with a CD4+CD8-CD45RO-CD45RA+ profile were isolated by FACS and defined as naive CD4+ T cells, and those with a CD8+CD4-CD45RA+CD27bright profile were defined as naive CD8+ T cells. The antibodies used for sorting targeted CD4 (RPA-T4), CD8 (SK1), CD27 (O323), CD45RA (HI100) and CD45RO (UCHL1). The receptor was isolated from a pool of human donors in good health; the sample pools cells from several healthy donors. In this chain, TRBV30 is recombined with TRBJ2-7, with a tentative D gene TRBD2 over 5 matching bases. The sample comprised naive CD4+ and CD8+ T cells sorted from blood, pooled from several donors. The meaning of the sample's cell subset or site label: FACS-sorted naive CD4+ (CD45RO-CD45RA+) and naive CD8+ (CD45RA+CD27bright) T cells. This receptor carries the CDR3 CASRARGSYEQYF. In nucleotides, the sequence is TGTGCCTCCCGGGCGAGAGGGTCCTACGAGCAGTACTTC.